This entry lists 17 T cell receptor beta chains sequenced from one sample in a study of T cell responses to AZD1222 COVID-19 vaccine. TCRdb's table, derived via immunoSEQ multiplex PCR, lists solely in-frame clones and lacks some. Of roughly 100,000 clones detected, approximately 84% appear once; the ten largest clones hold around 14%. Specimen: peripheral blood, collected 28 days after the second AZD1222 dose. Source of these receptors: an adult who received the AZD1222 COVID-19 vaccine.

This chain joins TRBV29-1 and TRBJ2-1, with a tentative D call TRBD1 (5 bases). The CDR3 length is 14 residues. Germline values: CDR1 SQVTM, CDR2 ANQGSEA. The V end was cut by 4 bases, the J end by 6 bases, with 16 bases between. DNA of the CDR3: TGCAGCGTTGGATTAAAGGACAATTCCAATGAGCAGTTCTTC. Its translation: CSVGLKDNSNEQFF.

The chain couples TRBV6-5 to TRBJ1-5; possibly TRBD1 for D (5 bases). From germline, CDR1 is MNHEY and CDR2 SVGAGI. Trimming removed 4 bases at V and 6 bases at J, with 16 bases between. The CDR3 spans 15 residues. DNA for the CDR3: TGTGCCAGCAGTTCCTCGAGGGGTCGGGGTCAGCCCCAGCATTTT. Protein: CASSSSRGRGQPQHF.

V and J are TRBV5-1 and TRBJ2-1, with 9 bases that match TRBD2. V lost 5 bases to trimming and J lost 9 bases; unmatched junction nucleotides: 12. From germline, CDR1 is SGHRS and CDR2 YFSETQ. This CDR3 is 15 amino acids long. DNA for the CDR3: TGCGCCAGCAGTGGTGCGGGGGGGAGGATAGGTGAGCAGTTCTTC. Its translation: CASSGAGGRIGEQFF.

The gene calls are TRBV6-6 and TRBJ1-5; the match to TRBD1 covers 8 bases. This CDR3 has 16 amino acids. Unmatched junction bases numbered 14, after V lost 6 bases and J lost 7 bases. Per the germline V gene, CDR1 is MNHNY and CDR2 is SVGAGI (reference sequence). In nucleotides, the CDR3 is TGTGCCAGCAGCCCGGACAGGGTTCCAGCAGGGCAGCCCCAGCATTTT. It yields the protein CASSPDRVPAGQPQHF.

The chain employs TRBV7-9 and TRBJ1-1; a possible D gene is TRBD1 (5 bases). Trimming shortened V by 5 bases and J by 2 bases, and 9 bases separated the two germline ends. In germline, CDR1 is SEHNR, CDR2 FQNEAQ (reference sequence). This CDR3 is 13 amino acids long. The CDR3 DNA is TGTGCCAGCAGCCCGGGGCGCAACACTGAAGCTTTCTTT. Translated, it gives CASSPGRNTEAFF.

This clone was seen just once. This chain links TRBV7-9 with TRBJ2-1; 7 positions agree with TRBD2. Trimming cost V 5 bases and J 10 bases; bases outside gene matches: 14. Germline CDR1 is SEHNR and CDR2 is FQNEAQ (reference sequence). This CDR3 has 15 amino acids. The CDR3 DNA follows: TGTGCCAGCAGCCACCATGCGGGAGAGGCACAAGAGCAGTTCTTC. It encodes CASSHHAGEAQEQFF.

In DNA form, the CDR3 reads TGTGCCAGCAGCCGGGGACAGTTCTATGGCTACACCTTC. Protein product: CASSRGQFYGYTF. This chain joins TRBV6-5 and TRBJ1-2; 7 bases agree with TRBD1. The germline V gene has CDR1 MNHEY and CDR2 SVGAGI. Trimming at V came to 6 bases and at J to 4 bases, leaving 5 bases not matched to a gene. The CDR3 totals 13 residues.

J is TRBJ2-2 and V is TRBV15, with D unclear. The CDR3 extends over 19 amino acids. The germline V and J ends were trimmed by 4 bases and 7 bases, with 28 bases remaining between them. Germline CDR1 reads LNHNV; CDR2 reads YYDKDF (reference sequence). CDR3 nucleotide sequence: TGTGCCACCAGCACGACCCGTCTACTGAACTCCGGGCCTGGCGGGGAGCTGTTTTTT. It encodes CATSTTRLLNSGPGGELFF.

The rearrangement joins TRBV14 to TRBJ2-4, with TRBD2 matching 10 bases. The CDR3 covers 19 residues. J lost 2 bases, V lost 3 bases, and 13 bases had no gene match. In germline, CDR1 is SGHDN, CDR2 FVKESK. Written as DNA, the CDR3 is TGTGCCAGCAGCCAGAGTAGGGCTAGCGGGAGCTTCTCCAAAAACATTCAGTACTTC. Amino acid sequence: CASSQSRASGSFSKNIQYF.

The V and J genes are TRBV7-7 and TRBJ2-7, with 9 bases matching TRBD2. V lost 5 bases and J lost 5; bases outside the gene matches: 13. The CDR3 consists of 16 residues. Germline V gives CDR1 SSHAT, CDR2 FNYEAQ (reference sequence). The CDR3 nucleotides read TGTGCCAGCAGCCCCCCGATAGCGGGGGCTGCCCACGAGCAGTACTTC. This encodes CASSPPIAGAAHEQYF.

The CDR3 DNA is TGTGCCAGCAGCTTACGGGGGCCTGGGGCCAACGTCCTGACTTTC. This encodes CASSLRGPGANVLTF. The V call is TRBV5-8, the J call TRBJ2-6, with D perhaps being TRBD1 or TRBD2 (6 bases each). V was cut by 2 bases and J by 2 bases, with 8 bases left in between. CDR1 SGHTS and CDR2 YDEGEE come from the germline V gene. CDR3 length: 15 amino acids.

V usage is TRBV2 and J usage is TRBJ1-5, with TRBD1 matching 8 bases. The J segment lost 6 bases and the V segment lost 7 bases, leaving 5 bases of the junction unmatched. Germline V gene data show CDR1 as SNHLY and CDR2 as FYNNEI. This CDR3 region has 13 residues. In DNA form, the CDR3 reads TGTGCCAGCACAGGACAGGGCACTCAGCCCCAGCATTTT. Its translation: CASTGQGTQPQHF.

This CDR3 is CASTPGQGRQPQHF. DNA for the CDR3: TGTGCCAGCACCCCGGGACAGGGACGGCAGCCCCAGCATTTT. This sequence joins TRBV6-2 or TRBV6-3 and TRBJ1-5; TRBD1 matches at 9 bases. J lost 7 bases, V lost 7 bases, and 8 bases had no gene match. The CDR3 length is 14 residues. CDR1 is MNHEY and CDR2 is SVGEGT in the germline V gene.

Only one count was recorded for this clone. V gene TRBV3-1 (or the pseudogene TRBV3-2) combines with J gene TRBJ1-1, with D perhaps TRBD1 (5 bases). The CDR3 extends over 12 amino acids. V lost 0 bases and J 8 bases, leaving 7 bases between the germline ends. Germline lookup yields CDR1 LGHDT and CDR2 YNNKEL (reference sequence). CDR3: CASSQDYREAFF. Here the CDR3 DNA reads TGTGCCAGCAGCCAAGATTACAGGGAAGCTTTCTTT.

This clone was picked up a small number of times. This chain joins TRBV12-5 and TRBJ2-7; D not certain. CDR3 length: 12 residues. Germline V gene sequence: CDR1 LGHNT, CDR2 FRNRAP. Trimming pared 2 bases from V and 3 bases from J, leaving 5 bases between. CDR3 coding DNA: TGTGCTAGTGGTTTGAACAGCTACGAGCAGTACTTC. It is translated as CASGLNSYEQYF.

This clone was observed a single time. This chain uses TRBV6-2 or TRBV6-3 with TRBJ2-1; 13 bases match TRBD2. J lost 4 bases, V lost 4 bases, and 16 bases had no gene match. This CDR3 comprises 20 residues. Germline values: CDR1 MNHEY, CDR2 SVGEGT. CDR3 nucleotides: TGTGCCAGCAGTTCGGACACCGGGACTAGCGGGGCCCTCCCTTACAATGAGCAGTTCTTC. Residues: CASSSDTGTSGALPYNEQFF.

The rearrangement uses TRBV6-5 and TRBJ1-2, with D perhaps matching TRBD1 (5 bases). This CDR3 comprises 13 residues. Per germline, CDR1 MNHEY and CDR2 SVGAGI. The V and J ends lost 6 bases and 3 bases respectively, with 11 bases between them. Here the CDR3 DNA reads TGTGCCAGCAGCCCAGGGTTTTACTATGGCTACACCTTC. It codes for CASSPGFYYGYTF.